The 21 T cell receptor beta chains reported below all come from one sample, sequenced in a study of blood T cell repertoires in COVID-19. Clones were read by immunoSEQ multiplex PCR, and TCRdb kept only the in-frame ones, dropping some. The data hold approximately 52,000 clones, with 65% to 90% observed a single time. The specimen was peripheral blood. The receptors shown here come from a human donor in a cohort sampled during active COVID-19.

Here the CDR3 reads CASSLRWTSGIGETQYF. Here the CDR3 DNA reads TGTGCCAGCAGCCTTCGGTGGACTAGCGGGATAGGGGAGACCCAGTACTTC. This rearrangement joins TRBV5-4 to TRBJ2-5; 12 bases line up with TRBD2. Germline trimming cut 4 bases from V and 5 bases from J; bases unmatched to any gene: 12. Germline CDR1 is SGHNT and CDR2 is YYREEE (reference sequence). This CDR3 comprises 17 residues.

CDR3 DNA sequence: TGTGCCAGCAGCTTGGACAGGGGGAACACTGAAGCTTTCTTT. Amino acid sequence: CASSLDRGNTEAFF. This chain uses TRBV5-5 with TRBJ1-1, with 7 bases matching TRBD1. This CDR3 comprises 14 residues. V dropped 0 bases and J dropped 1; count of bases not matched to a gene: 0. CDR1 is SGHKS, CDR2 YYEKEE, per germline (reference sequence).

The V gene is TRBV29-1, the J gene TRBJ1-1; 9 positions match TRBD1. This CDR3 has 12 residues. The junction had 2 bases not matched to a gene; V was cut back by 4 bases and J by 5 bases. Germline lookup yields CDR1 SQVTM and CDR2 ANQGSEA. The CDR3 nucleotides read TGCAGCGTTGGACAGGGGGTAACTGAAGCTTTCTTT. It specifies CSVGQGVTEAFF.

The chain links TRBV28 to TRBJ1-5; D gene uncertain. CDR3 length: 11 residues. Trimming pared 6 bases from V and 4 bases from J, leaving 4 bases between. Germline-derived CDR1 and CDR2 are MDHEN and SYDVKM. The chain's CDR3 is CASRTNQPQHF. The CDR3 DNA reads as TGTGCCAGCAGAACAAATCAGCCCCAGCATTTT.

The chain combines TRBV5-4 with TRBJ1-6, with a weak D call TRBD1 (5 bases). V lost 5 bases and J lost 8, with 17 bases in between. CDR1 is SGHNT, CDR2 YYREEE, per germline (reference sequence). The CDR3 loop spans 15 amino acids. The CDR3 DNA reads as TGTGCCAGCAGTCCCGGGGTCGGGGGATATTCACCCCTCCACTTT. This translates into CASSPGVGGYSPLHF.

V and J are TRBV7-2 and TRBJ1-2; 7 bases are shared with TRBD1. The germline CDR1 and CDR2 sequences are SGHTA and FQGNSA. V gave up 7 bases and J gave up 2 bases; unmatched junction bases: 7. This CDR3 has 14 residues. The CDR3 sequence is CASTPDRENYGYTF. The DNA for the CDR3 is TGTGCCAGCACCCCTGACAGGGAAAACTATGGCTACACCTTC.

This rearrangement joins TRBV6-5 to TRBJ2-2; TRBD2 matches 8 bases. The CDR3 totals 12 residues. Trimming at V came to 8 bases and at J to 8 bases, leaving 4 bases not matched to a gene. The germline V gene has CDR1 MNHEY and CDR2 SVGAGI. The CDR3 nucleotides read TGTGCCAGCGGGGCTAGCGGGGGGGAGCTGTTTTTT. It translates to CASGASGGELFF.

This clone was seen once. The chain joins TRBV11-3 to TRBJ2-7, with D perhaps TRBD2 (5 bases). The CDR3 contains 14 residues. Germline CDR1 is SGHNT and CDR2 is YENEEA. The ends were cut back, 5 bases at V and 3 bases at J, with 14 bases in the middle. CDR3 region: CASSLAGESYEQYF. Written as DNA, the CDR3 is TGTGCCAGCAGCCTCGCCGGGGAAAGCTACGAGCAGTACTTC. The whole variable domain, filled in from reference TRBV11-3 and TRBJ2-7, reads EAGVVQSPRYKIIEKKQPVAFWCNPISGHNTLYWYLQNLGQGPELLIRYENEEAVDDSQLPKDRFSAERLKGVDSTLKIQPAELGDSAVYLCASSLAGESYEQYFGPGTRLTVT.

The V and J genes are TRBV25-1 and TRBJ1-3, with a possible D match to TRBD1 (6 bases). Germline V gene sequence: CDR1 MGHDK, CDR2 SYGVNS. The CDR3 is made up of 17 amino acids. V was pared by 4 bases and J by 0 bases, with 16 bases between. The chain's CDR3 is CASSAWGGPYSGNTIYF. The CDR3 DNA follows: TGTGCCAGCAGTGCTTGGGGGGGGCCCTACTCTGGAAACACCATATATTTT.

The V and J genes are TRBV6-5 and TRBJ1-2, with 8 bases aligning to TRBD1. V dropped 5 bases and J dropped 4; count of bases not matched to a gene: 6. This CDR3 comprises 14 residues. The germline V gene has CDR1 MNHEY and CDR2 SVGAGI. The CDR3 DNA follows: TGTGCCAGCAGTCAACCAGGGGGCTCCTATGGCTACACCTTC. Translated, it gives CASSQPGGSYGYTF.

This clone was recorded a few times. In DNA form, the CDR3 reads TGTGCCTGGAGTGTAGGAGGGGCAGTTTCCGCCAAAAACATTCAGTACTTC. It translates to CAWSVGGAVSAKNIQYF. The chain couples TRBV30 to TRBJ2-4; weak D call: TRBD2 (6 bases). Germline CDR1 and CDR2: GTSNPN and SVGIG (reference sequence). This CDR3 contains 17 residues. The V gene lost 0 bases and the J gene lost 1 base, with 16 bases spanning the gap.

The V gene is TRBV2, the J gene TRBJ2-7; 13 bases agree with TRBD2. Germline V gene sequence: CDR1 SNHLY, CDR2 FYNNEI. This CDR3 contains 14 residues. The V gene end was trimmed by 11 bases and the J gene end by 7 bases; junction bases not matched to a gene: 11. The CDR3 protein is CAGIGLAGAGEQYF. For the CDR3, the DNA is TGTGCCGGAATTGGACTAGCGGGAGCGGGGGAGCAGTACTTC.

The genes are TRBV5-5 and TRBJ2-3, with D possibly matching TRBD1 (6 bases). V was trimmed by 4 bases and J by 2 bases, leaving 14 bases between them. Germline assignment: CDR1 SGHKS and CDR2 YYEKEE (reference sequence). The CDR3 runs to 15 residues. The CDR3 coding sequence is TGTGCCAGCAGCAACCCGACAGGATACACAGATACGCAGTATTTT. It specifies CASSNPTGYTDTQYF.

This chain joins TRBV20-1 and TRBJ2-7, with unresolved D. The germline V and J ends were trimmed by 3 bases and 6 bases, with 15 bases remaining between them. Germline lookup yields CDR1 DFQATT and CDR2 SNEGSKA (reference sequence). CDR3 size: 13 residues. The CDR3 region is CSASDGPPGEQYF. The CDR3 DNA is TGCAGTGCTAGTGACGGTCCTCCTGGCGAGCAGTACTTC.

The chain couples TRBV5-4 to TRBJ2-2, with 12 bases aligning to TRBD2. With 4 bases clipped from V and 3 bases from J, the junction kept 7 bases outside the gene matches. CDR1 and CDR2 from the germline V gene are SGHNT and YYREEE (reference sequence). The CDR3 has 17 residues. The CDR3 DNA reads as TGTGCCAGCAGCCCTACTAGCGGGAGGTCGCACACCGGGGAGCTGTTTTTT. It translates to CASSPTSGRSHTGELFF.

The chain is built from TRBV5-1 and TRBJ2-6; TRBD2 is a possible D gene (7 bases). The CDR3 contains 20 residues. In germline, CDR1 is SGHRS, CDR2 YFSETQ. V lost 5 bases and J 0 bases, leaving 24 bases between the germline ends. The CDR3 sequence is CASSRKLGGGFISGANVLTF. As DNA, the CDR3 is TGCGCCAGCAGTCGTAAATTGGGAGGGGGTTTTATCTCTGGGGCCAACGTCCTGACTTTC.

This chain connects TRBV10-3 to TRBJ2-3; 9 bases map to TRBD2. CDR3 length: 14 amino acids. Germline trimming cut 6 bases from V and 2 bases from J; bases unmatched to any gene: 3. Germline CDR1 and CDR2: ENHRY and SYGVKD. The CDR3 coding sequence is TGTGCCATCAGCTTAGCGGGAGTCACAGATACGCAGTATTTT. Protein: CAISLAGVTDTQYF.

This clone showed up just once. The V gene is TRBV5-6, the J gene TRBJ2-1; TRBD2 matches at 7 bases. Germline V CDR1 and CDR2: SGHDT, YYEEEE. The CDR3 loop spans 16 amino acids. Germline trimming cut 1 base from V and 2 bases from J; bases unmatched to any gene: 6. The DNA of the CDR3 is TGTGCCAGCAGCTTGTTTTCGGGAGGAACCTACAATGAGCAGTTCTTC. This codes for CASSLFSGGTYNEQFF.

The J gene is TRBJ2-7, the V gene TRBV2, with D perhaps TRBD2 (6 bases). The CDR3 totals 14 residues. Trimming shortened V by 5 bases and J by 2 bases, and 13 bases separated the two germline ends. Looked up from germline, CDR1 is SNHLY and CDR2 is FYNNEI. The CDR3 sequence is CASSISGNPYEQYF. DNA for the CDR3: TGTGCCAGCAGTATTAGCGGAAACCCCTACGAGCAGTACTTC.

V and J are TRBV15 and TRBJ1-2; 7 bases map to TRBD1. The CDR3 has 14 amino acids. CDR1 and CDR2 (germline): LNHNV, YYDKDF (reference sequence). The V and J ends lost 9 bases and 7 bases, in that order; junction bases with no gene match: 14. CDR3 sequence reads: CATNTGTATGGYTF. In nucleotides, the CDR3 is TGTGCCACTAATACCGGGACAGCGACCGGTGGCTACACCTTC.

This chain connects TRBV5-1 to TRBJ2-3, with 7 bases aligning to TRBD2. Trimming removed 2 bases from V and 0 bases from J; junction bases left unmatched: 3. The length of the CDR3 is 15 residues. Germline values: CDR1 SGHRS, CDR2 YFSETQ. CDR3 sequence reads: CASSFPSGSTDTQYF. The CDR3 coding sequence is TGCGCCAGCAGCTTCCCTAGCGGAAGCACAGATACGCAGTATTTT.